This T cell receptor (beta chain) originates from a study of a mutant IDH1 vaccine in newly diagnosed glioma. Points from the study as a whole: Top-clonotype changes in peripheral T cells seemed unrelated to pseudoprogression.

This CDR3 contains 14 residues. Trimming cost V 1 base and J 5 bases, with 9 bases left between them. Germline assignment: CDR1 SGHAT and CDR2 FQNNGV. Time point: week 47, end of study. Vaccination comprised doses that each held 300 ug of mutant IDH1 20-mer peptide, plus topical imiquimod. Patients underwent eight vaccinations, which took place in weeks 1, 3, 5, 7, 11, 15, 19 and 23. Measured with immunoSEQ multiplex PCR; TCRdb has only the in-frame clones, and not every one. The data show about 62,000 clones, with roughly 80% seen just once and under 4.5% held by the top ten. Of note for this clone: Its target is not known.

Sequences were derived from PBMCs, sampled from a glioma patient whose treatment included an IDH1 peptide vaccine. V gene TRBV11-2 combines with J gene TRBJ1-5, with D uncertain. This TCR was sampled from a man aged 25-40 years with glioma. CDR3 amino acids: CASSLGGRYQPQHF. CDR3 DNA sequence: TGTGCCAGCAGCTTAGGTGGCAGGTATCAGCCCCAGCATTTT. Looking up the rest from reference TRBV11-2 and TRBJ1-5 gives the full variable domain: EAGVAQSPRYKIIEKRQSVAFWCNPISGHATLYWYQQILGQGPKLLIQFQNNGVVDDSQLPKDRFSAERLKGVDSTLKIQPAKLEDSAVYLCASSLGGRYQPQHFGDGTRLSIL.